The 8 T cell receptor beta chains reported below all come from one sample, sequenced in a study of identical twins. TCRdb re-derived calls from the 5' RACE reads in MiXCR, one entry per CDR3 protein. The sample lists approximately 670,000 distinct CDR3 sequences, 5.5% to 6.5% seen once, with about 2% in the top ten. Sequenced material: naive T cells sorted from blood. The receptors stem from a man younger than 30 in good health.

This clonotype was detected many times. V gene TRBV6-1 combines with J gene TRBJ1-1; possible D gene TRBD1, 5 bases. V gave up 6 bases and J gave up 1 base, with 12 bases separating them. The CDR3 sequence is 14 residues long. Germline assignment: CDR1 MNHNS and CDR2 SASEGT. The CDR3: CASRRDGPNTEAFF. In DNA form, the CDR3 reads TGTGCCAGCAGAAGGGACGGACCGAACACTGAAGCTTTCTTT.

This clonotype occurred a few times. V and J are TRBV7-2 and TRBJ2-3, with 10 bases aligning to TRBD2. The CDR3 has 15 amino acids. Germline V CDR1 and CDR2: SGHTA, FQGNSA. V shed 4 bases, J shed 6 bases, and the junction held 7 bases outside the gene matches. The DNA for the CDR3 is TGTGCCAGCAGCTCCAGCGGGAGGGCCGGGGATACGCAGTATTTT. Its protein product is CASSSSGRAGDTQYF.

This clonotype came up many times. The chain joins TRBV7-9 to TRBJ2-1; D is undetermined. There are 15 residues in the CDR3. Germline V gene data show CDR1 as SEHNR and CDR2 as FQNEAQ (reference sequence). The V end lost 0 bases, the J end lost 5 bases, and 11 bases lay between the germline ends. Here the CDR3 reads CASSLASDPNNEQFF. CDR3 in DNA: TGTGCCAGCAGCTTAGCGAGCGATCCCAACAATGAGCAGTTCTTC. The full variable domain, its missing parts supplied by reference TRBV7-9 and TRBJ2-1, is DTGVSQNPRHKITKRGQNVTFRCDPISEHNRLYWYRQTLGQGPEFLTYFQNEAQLEKSRLLSDRFSAERPKGSFSTLEIQRTEQGDSAMYLCASSLASDPNNEQFFGPGTRLTVL.

This clonotype has only a few counts. The gene calls are TRBV7-9 and TRBJ2-3, with TRBD2 matching over 11 bases. The J segment lost 5 bases and the V segment lost 6 bases, leaving 10 bases of the junction unmatched. The CDR3 spans 16 residues. The germline V gene has CDR1 SEHNR and CDR2 FQNEAQ (reference sequence). CDR3 residues: CASSQTSGSWGDTQYF. CDR3 nucleotides: TGTGCCAGCAGTCAAACTAGCGGGAGCTGGGGAGATACGCAGTATTTT.

The J gene is TRBJ2-3, the V gene TRBV5-1; weak D call: TRBD1 (6 bases). In germline, CDR1 is SGHRS, CDR2 YFSETQ. V shed 1 base and J shed 3 bases, with 12 bases lying between them. This CDR3 is built from 15 residues. The CDR3: CASSLTQGRTDTQYF. The DNA of the CDR3 is TGCGCCAGCAGCTTGACGCAGGGGCGAACAGATACGCAGTATTTT.

This clonotype was seen more than once but under ten times. The CDR3 is CSVDDFPDPTDTQYF. The CDR3 DNA reads as TGCAGCGTTGACGATTTTCCCGACCCCACAGATACGCAGTATTTT. The chain links TRBV29-1 to TRBJ2-3; D unresolved. Trimming cost V 3 bases and J 2 bases, with 15 bases left between them. CDR3 length: 15 residues. Germline CDR1 is SQVTM and CDR2 is ANQGSEA.

About this clonotype: This clone may be a read error of a much larger clone one base away. The chain combines TRBV20-1 with TRBJ2-3; 7 nucleotides match TRBD2. CDR1 is DFQATT, CDR2 SNEGSKA, per germline (reference sequence). This CDR3 is built from 14 residues. The CDR3 loop is CSANRGGSTGTQYF. The CDR3, as DNA: TGCAGTGCTAATCGGGGCGGGAGTACAGGTACGCAGTATTTT.

V gene TRBV29-1 combines with J gene TRBJ2-1, with 7 bases lining up with TRBD2. The CDR3 sequence is 13 residues long. Germline V CDR1 and CDR2: SQVTM, ANQGSEA. The junction had 2 bases not matched to a gene; V was cut back by 4 bases and J by 2 bases. This chain's CDR3 is CSVAGGTYNEQFF. Written as DNA, the CDR3 is TGCAGCGTTGCCGGGGGGACCTACAATGAGCAGTTCTTC.